The 20 T cell receptor beta chains presented below share a single source sample, sequenced in a study of T cell responses to AZD1222 COVID-19 vaccine. The method was immunoSEQ multiplex PCR; TCRdb's version includes in-frame clones alone and lacks a portion of them. Counted here are 100,000 or so clones, about 86% occurring once; the ten biggest clones make up approximately 12%. The material was peripheral blood, obtained on day 0 of AZD1222 vaccination. These receptors came from an adult in good health.

The V gene is TRBV4-3, the J gene TRBJ1-1; D ambiguous. V dropped 0 bases and J dropped 5 bases, with 7 bases sitting between them. This CDR3 is 13 amino acids long. Germline loops: CDR1 LGHNA, CDR2 YSLEER. The CDR3 spells CASSQDSKTEAFF. Here the CDR3 DNA reads TGCGCCAGCAGCCAAGACTCGAAGACTGAAGCTTTCTTT.

CDR3: CAWQPSVYNEQFF. In DNA form, the CDR3 reads TGTGCCTGGCAACCTAGCGTTTACAATGAGCAGTTCTTC. The chain couples TRBV30 to TRBJ2-1; a weak D match, TRBD2 (6 bases). Germline V gene sequence: CDR1 GTSNPN, CDR2 SVGIG (reference sequence). CDR3 length: 13 residues. V lost 5 bases and J 4 bases, leaving 12 bases between the germline ends.

The V gene is TRBV10-1, the J gene TRBJ1-1; D might be TRBD1 (5 bases). The CDR3 is made up of 14 amino acids. V was trimmed by 6 bases and J by 1 base, leaving 12 bases between them. Per the germline V gene, CDR1 is WNHNN and CDR2 is SYGVQD (reference sequence). The CDR3 region is CASRQGSRNTEAFF. CDR3 nucleotides: TGCGCCAGCAGGCAGGGCAGCCGGAACACTGAAGCTTTCTTT.

The chain carries TRBV28 and TRBJ1-5; no clear D. Germline CDR1 and CDR2: MDHEN and SYDVKM. The length of the CDR3 is 15 residues. The V gene lost 7 bases and the J gene lost 1 base, with 14 bases spanning the gap. CDR3 nucleotides: TGTGCCAGCACCTTGAGTCCCTTAAGCAATCAGCCCCAGCATTTT. This encodes CASTLSPLSNQPQHF.

This rearrangement joins TRBV28 to TRBJ2-7, with 11 nucleotides matching TRBD1. This CDR3 is 14 amino acids long. Trimming took 6 bases from V and 6 from J; bases not matched to a gene: 7. Germline V gene data show CDR1 as MDHEN and CDR2 as SYDVKM. This chain's CDR3 is CASSLGDRGTEQYF. CDR3 in DNA: TGTGCCAGCAGCCTGGGGGACAGGGGGACCGAGCAGTACTTC.

V gene TRBV5-1 combines with J gene TRBJ2-7, with TRBD2 identical over 8 bases. From germline, CDR1 is SGHRS and CDR2 YFSETQ. This CDR3 is 13 amino acids long. J was trimmed by 2 bases and V by 4 bases; bases with no gene match: 2. CDR3 sequence: CASSNGGAYEQYF. The CDR3 region has the DNA TGCGCCAGCAGCAACGGGGGGGCCTACGAGCAGTACTTC.

The chain recombines TRBV6-5 with TRBJ1-2; 9 nucleotides match TRBD1. CDR1 and CDR2 (germline): MNHEY, SVGAGI. The CDR3 is 15 residues long. V lost 5 bases and J lost 3; bases outside the gene matches: 7. The CDR3 region is CASSRGTGSDYGYTF. The CDR3 nucleotides read TGTGCCAGCAGTAGGGGGACAGGGTCGGACTATGGCTACACCTTC.

The V call is TRBV3-1 (or the pseudogene TRBV3-2), the J call TRBJ2-7; 9 nucleotides agree with TRBD1. Germline loops: CDR1 LGHDT, CDR2 YNNKEL (reference sequence). This CDR3 has 19 residues. The V and J ends lost 4 bases and 0 bases, in that order; junction bases with no gene match: 16. The CDR3 DNA is TGTGCCAGCAGCCCACCCGGGACAGGGATCCCATGCGACTCCTACGAGCAGTACTTC. Translating it yields CASSPPGTGIPCDSYEQYF.

Regarding this clone: Other nucleotide sequences from this sample produce the same CDR3. The chain joins TRBV2 to TRBJ1-5, with a tentative D call TRBD1 (6 bases). Per germline, CDR1 SNHLY and CDR2 FYNNEI. The CDR3 spans 13 residues. The CDR3 DNA reads TGTGCTAGTTTAGGCAGGGGTGATCAGCCCCAGCATTTT. Residues: CASLGRGDQPQHF.

This chain uses TRBV9 with TRBJ2-3; D ambiguous. V lost 0 bases, J lost 0 bases, and 11 bases lay in between. Germline V gene data show CDR1 as SGDLS and CDR2 as YYNGEE. The CDR3 extends over 16 amino acids. CDR3 sequence reads: CASSVATGISTDTQYF. The CDR3 bases are TGTGCCAGCAGCGTAGCAACCGGAATTAGCACAGATACGCAGTATTTT. Looking up the rest from reference TRBV9 and TRBJ2-3 gives the full variable domain: DSGVTQTPKHLITATGQRVTLRCSPRSGDLSVYWYQQSLDQGLQFLIQYYNGEERAKGNILERFSAQQFPDLHSELNLSSLELGDSALYFCASSVATGISTDTQYFGPGTRLTVL.

The chain combines TRBV5-1 with TRBJ2-3, with 8 positions matching TRBD1. The trim removed 4 bases at V and 9 bases at J, leaving 13 bases unmatched. Germline V gene lookup returns CDR1 SGHRS and CDR2 YFSETQ. The CDR3 extends over 15 amino acids. The CDR3 sequence: CASSPTGDTMGTQYF. In nucleotides, the CDR3 is TGCGCCAGCAGCCCGACAGGGGATACCATGGGGACGCAGTATTTT.

The rearrangement uses TRBV28 and TRBJ1-1, with D uncertain. From germline, CDR1 is MDHEN and CDR2 SYDVKM. Trimming took off 8 bases at V and 1 base at J, with 11 bases between the two ends. This CDR3 contains 13 residues. This CDR3 reads CASGFTQNTEAFF. The CDR3 DNA reads TGTGCCAGCGGGTTCACCCAGAACACTGAAGCTTTCTTT.

The V call is TRBV7-2, the J call TRBJ2-4; D ambiguous. The CDR3 loop spans 14 amino acids. Germline loops: CDR1 SGHTA, CDR2 FQGNSA. V lost 1 base and J lost 6, with 10 bases in between. The CDR3 DNA sequence: TGTGCCAGCAGCTTAGGGCCCACGGGAAACATTCAGTACTTC. It codes for CASSLGPTGNIQYF.

V usage is TRBV18 and J usage is TRBJ2-2; perhaps TRBD1 as D (7 bases). Trimming shortened V by 3 bases and J by 3 bases, and 11 bases separated the two germline ends. CDR3 length: 15 residues. CDR1 and CDR2 (germline): KGHSH, LQKENI. The CDR3 bases are TGTGCCAGCTCACCTTCCAGGGGGGACACCGGGGAGCTGTTTTTT. As protein: CASSPSRGDTGELFF.

V is TRBV27 and J is TRBJ2-2; D might be TRBD1 (6 bases). CDR1 is MNHEY and CDR2 is SMNVEV in the germline V gene (reference sequence). The CDR3 has 14 residues. The ends were cut back, 5 bases at V and 6 bases at J, with 13 bases in the middle. CDR3 residues: CASSLRQVPGELFF. In nucleotides, the CDR3 is TGTGCCAGCAGTCTCCGACAGGTCCCCGGGGAGCTGTTTTTT.

The chain carries TRBV19 and TRBJ1-5; D is perhaps TRBD1 (5 bases). Germline assignment: CDR1 LNHDA and CDR2 SQIVND (reference sequence). V was clipped by 5 bases and J by 2 bases, with 13 bases between them. The length of the CDR3 is 15 residues. The CDR3 reads CASSFDRGGNQPQHF. The CDR3 DNA follows: TGTGCCAGTAGTTTCGACAGAGGGGGCAATCAGCCCCAGCATTTT. Full variable domain (missing parts from reference TRBV19 and TRBJ1-5): DGGITQSPKYLFRKEGQNVTLSCEQNLNHDAMYWYRQDPGQGLRLIYYSQIVNDFQKGDIAEGYSVSREKKESFPLTVTSAQKNPTAFYLCASSFDRGGNQPQHFGDGTRLSIL.

The rearrangement joins TRBV7-6 to TRBJ2-7; 9 positions match TRBD2. The CDR3 sequence is 15 residues long. Germline V gene sequence: CDR1 SGHVS, CDR2 FNYEAQ. Trimming removed 1 base from V and 5 bases from J; junction bases left unmatched: 6. This CDR3 reads CASSLGPAGGDEQYF. The CDR3 nucleotides are TGTGCCAGCAGCTTAGGTCCAGCGGGAGGAGACGAGCAGTACTTC. Drawing the rest from reference TRBV7-6 and TRBJ2-7, the complete variable domain is GAGVSQSPRYKVTKRGQDVALRCDPISGHVSLYWYRQALGQGPEFLTYFNYEAQQDKSGLPNDRFSAERPEGSISTLTIQRTEQRDSAMYRCASSLGPAGGDEQYFGPGTRLTVT.

This clone came up a few times. This rearrangement joins TRBV2 to TRBJ2-5; D not resolved. V lost 4 bases, J lost 3 bases, and 9 bases lay in between. CDR1 is SNHLY, CDR2 FYNNEI, per germline. The CDR3 extends over 13 amino acids. The CDR3 DNA is TGTGCCAGCAGTGTCGGGTCGAAAGAGACCCAGTACTTC. Translation: CASSVGSKETQYF.

The chain employs TRBV18 and TRBJ2-6, with 11 bases aligning to TRBD2. Germline V CDR1 and CDR2: KGHSH, LQKENI. V trimming: 4 bases; J trimming: 0 bases; junction bases outside the gene matches: 2. The CDR3 covers 17 residues. The CDR3 bases are TGTGCCAGCTCACGTACTAGCGGGAGCTCTGGGGCCAACGTCCTGACTTTC. Its translation: CASSRTSGSSGANVLTF.

This chain connects TRBV7-9 to TRBJ2-5; possibly TRBD2 for D (5 bases). Germline CDR1 and CDR2: SEHNR and FQNEAQ (reference sequence). This CDR3 has 16 amino acids. V was clipped by 5 bases and J by 4 bases, with 20 bases between them. In DNA form, the CDR3 reads TGTGCCAGCAGCCGACTACTGGGCCAGTCAAGAGAGACCCAGTACTTC. This sequence encodes CASSRLLGQSRETQYF.